Sequencing of this TCR beta chain was carried out in a study of T cells in Graves' hyperthyroidism and ophthalmopathy. Amplified TCR beta CDR3 regions derived from RNA transcripts. A set of HTBI primers served as the primers for a first-round RT-PCR of the TCR CDR3. TCRdb re-called the multiplex PCR reads with MiXCR, one entry per CDR3 protein. The sample has under 750,000 distinct CDR3 sequences; about 19% are singletons. Only a few counts were recorded for this clonotype. This CDR3 has 14 amino acids. V shed 1 base and J shed 7 bases, with 15 bases lying between them. The germline V gene encodes CDR1 SGHNT and CDR2 YYREEE (reference sequence).

This receptor was identified in a woman aged 50 to 65 with Graves' hyperthyroidism that later progressed to Graves' ophthalmopathy. The rearrangement uses TRBV5-4 and TRBJ2-7; D unresolved. Sequenced: blood. CDR3 DNA: TGTGCCAGCAGCTTGACCCTAGGTGATTGGGAGCAGTACTTC. Amino acids: CASSLTLGDWEQYF.